These 15 T cell receptor beta chains came from one sample sequenced in a study of monozygotic twins with inflammatory bowel disease (dated by TCRdb to between 2017 and 2020). The protocol used for the library was 5' RACE. Sequenced on an Illumina HiSeq 2500. TCRdb reprocessed the reads and lists each CDR3 protein sequence as a single entry, with no DNA. The sample's records list around 450,000 distinct CDR3 sequences. Of the sample, about 2.6% falls within the top ten clones. Sequenced input: blood. The receptors were sampled from a human donor with ulcerative colitis or Crohn's disease, or a healthy co-twin of an affected twin (not recorded which).

The chain carries TRBV7-8 and TRBJ2-1; there is no DNA to check the TCRdb D call of TRBD2. The V gene's germline CDR1 is SGHVS and CDR2 FQNEAQ. This CDR3 contains 15 residues. CDR3 residues: CASSATGLANNEQFF.

The V call is TRBV20-1, the J call TRBJ1-5; without DNA, the TCRdb call of TRBD1 cannot be checked. This CDR3 contains 13 residues. Germline CDR1 reads DFQATT; CDR2 reads SNEGSKA (reference sequence). CDR3 sequence reads: CSARAGSVQPQHF.

The V call is TRBV20-1, the J call TRBJ1-2. The CDR3 is made up of 13 amino acids. Germline loops: CDR1 DFQATT, CDR2 SNEGSKA (reference sequence). CDR3 protein: CSARGDPPYGYTF.

The rearrangement uses TRBV29-1 and TRBJ1-2; TCRdb picks TRBD1, but there is no DNA to check that call. Germline V lookup: CDR1 SQVTM, CDR2 ANQGSEA. CDR3 length: 15 residues. The CDR3 sequence is CSAPGPGRSDYGYTF.

The V gene is TRBV20-1, the J gene TRBJ1-4. The CDR3 totals 13 residues. Germline values: CDR1 DFQATT, CDR2 SNEGSKA (reference sequence). The CDR3 loop is CSATEFRREKLFF.

The chain has TRBV29-1 and TRBJ1-2. The CDR3 is 15 residues long. The germline CDR1 and CDR2 sequences are SQVTM and ANQGSEA. CDR3 region: CSVEDKAGNGYGYTF.

The chain joins TRBV11-2 to TRBJ1-1; TCRdb designates TRBD1, a call that cannot be tested without DNA. Germline CDR1 reads SGHAT; CDR2 reads FQNNGV. CDR3 length: 15 residues. This CDR3 is CASSPGHNLGTEAFF.

V and J are TRBV11-2 and TRBJ2-5; the D gene TCRdb calls, TRBD2, cannot be checked with no DNA. The CDR3 runs to 16 residues. Looked up from germline, CDR1 is SGHAT and CDR2 is FQNNGV. The CDR3 protein is CASSPGTSGSQETQYF. Filled out from reference TRBV11-2 and TRBJ2-5, the complete variable domain reads EAGVAQSPRYKIIEKRQSVAFWCNPISGHATLYWYQQILGQGPKLLIQFQNNGVVDDSQLPKDRFSAERLKGVDSTLKIQPAKLEDSAVYLCASSPGTSGSQETQYFGPGTRLLVL.

The rearrangement uses TRBV4-2 and TRBJ2-3; checking the TCRdb D call of TRBD2 is not possible without DNA. The CDR3 consists of 17 residues. Germline assignment: CDR1 LGHNA and CDR2 YNFKEQ. The CDR3 loop is CASSQEGAGDSTDTQYF.

This chain joins TRBV5-1 and TRBJ1-3; TCRdb gives TRBD1 as the D gene, but with no DNA this cannot be confirmed. Germline CDR1 SGHRS, CDR2 YFSETQ. This CDR3 has 15 residues. The CDR3 spells CASSLAGQPVNTIYF. Based on the CDR3 plus reference TRBV5-1 and TRBJ1-3, the full variable domain is KAGVTQTPRYLIKTRGQQVTLSCSPISGHRSVSWYQQTPGQGLQFLFEYFSETQRNKGNFPGRFSGRQFSNSRSEMNVSTLELGDSALYLCASSLAGQPVNTIYFGEGSWLTVV.

The chain employs TRBV7-2 and TRBJ2-3; the D call from TCRdb, TRBD2, cannot be confirmed without DNA. CDR3 length: 16 residues. Germline CDR1 and CDR2: SGHTA and FQGNSA. This chain's CDR3 is CASSTQAGRWADTQYF.

The chain recombines TRBV5-1 with TRBJ2-5. Per the germline V gene, CDR1 is SGHRS and CDR2 is YFSETQ. This CDR3 comprises 12 residues. The CDR3 sequence: CASSLEWETQYF.

J is TRBJ2-2 and V is TRBV10-3. This CDR3 contains 11 residues. The germline gives CDR1 ENHRY, CDR2 SYGVKD. CDR3 amino acids: CAISDTGGLFF.

This chain uses TRBV20-1 with TRBJ2-2; lacking DNA, the TRBD1 call made by TCRdb goes unchecked. Per the germline V gene, CDR1 is DFQATT and CDR2 is SNEGSKA (reference sequence). CDR3 length: 13 amino acids. The CDR3: CSAIPGLAGELFF.

The chain combines TRBV7-2 with TRBJ2-5; no DNA is available, so the TRBD1 call from TCRdb remains unchecked. CDR3 length: 16 amino acids. Germline CDR1 SGHTA, CDR2 FQGNSA. The CDR3 region is CASSLRLGTDQETQYF.